This is a list of T cell receptor beta chains from one sample in a study of blood T cells in healthy people across ages. TCRdb independently ran MiXCR on the 5' RACE reads; one entry per CDR3 protein. The sample lists just under 900,000 distinct CDR3 sequences, more than 25% occurring once. The material sequenced was blood. The receptors were sampled from a woman at least 80 years old in good health. Each CDR3 is given with its conserved first and last residue. Each record gives: V gene, J gene, clone size, D gene, CDR3 DNA, CDR3 protein. The D gene is left open where the match is weak. Clone size appears in some rows only: once, few, many, or a class for an expanded clone.

TRBV7-9	TRBJ2-5	.	.	TGTGCCAGCAGTTTAAGGGCTAGCGTACTCCAAGAGACCCAGTACTTC	CASSLRASVLQETQYF
TRBV20-1	TRBJ2-7	many	TRBD1	TGCAGTGCTATGGACAGGGGGCTGAGGGAGCAGTACTTC	CSAMDRGLREQYF
TRBV6-2/TRBV6-3	TRBJ1-2	.	TRBD1	TGTGCCTGCAGACTACAGGGGGCAAGGAACTATGGCTACACCTTC	CACRLQGARNYGYTF
TRBV3-1	TRBJ2-3	.	TRBD1	TGTGCCAGCGGTAACAGGGGGACAGGGATGGATACGCAGTATTTT	CASGNRGTGMDTQYF
TRBV9	TRBJ2-1	.	TRBD2	TGTGCCAGCAGCGTCGGGGGGGTATTTTACAATGAGCAGTTCTTC	CASSVGGVFYNEQFF
TRBV5-1	TRBJ1-2	few	TRBD1	TGCGCCAGCGGAGTCGCCAACGGACAGGGGGCCAGCTACACCTTC	CASGVANGQGASYTF
TRBV2	TRBJ1-4	few	.	TGTGCCAGCACTCAAATGGATGAAAAACTGTTTTTT	CASTQMDEKLFF
TRBV25-1	TRBJ2-5	many	TRBD2	TGTGCCAGCAGTGAACGGCTTACGGGGGGGGCGGAGACCCAGTACTTC	CASSERLTGGAETQYF
TRBV20-1	TRBJ1-5	.	TRBD1	TGCAGTGCTAGACGGTCCGGGACAGGGGCATACCTGGGCAATCAGCCCCAGCATTTT	CSARRSGTGAYLGNQPQHF
TRBV12-3/TRBV12-4	TRBJ1-2	.	.	TGTGCCAGCAGTTTAAGGGATAGCAATGGCTACACCTTC	CASSLRDSNGYTF
TRBV4-2	TRBJ2-6	many	.	TGTGCCAGCAGCCAGCCTCTGCAGGGGATCGCTGGGGCCAACGTCCTGACTTTC	CASSQPLQGIAGANVLTF
TRBV4-1	TRBJ2-1	.	.	TGCGCCAGCAGCCAAGACGGGAGGACAGGCTCGGGGAGAATTGGGCAGTTCTTC	CASSQDGRTGSGRIGQFF
TRBV6-2/TRBV6-3	TRBJ2-1	few	TRBD1	TGTGCCAGCATGGGACAGGGGTGGAATGAGCAGTTCTTC	CASMGQGWNEQFF
TRBV18	TRBJ2-5	many	TRBD2	TGTGCCAGCTCGGATTTCGGGACTAGCGGGAAAGAGACCCAGTACTTC	CASSDFGTSGKETQYF
TRBV2	TRBJ2-5	few	.	TGTGCCAGCAGTTATAGAAGCACCAGTGGCCAAGAGACCCAGTACTTC	CASSYRSTSGQETQYF
TRBV5-1	TRBJ1-1	few	.	TGCGCCAGCAGCTTGGCCGGGGAGATCGGCACTGAAGCTTTCTTT	CASSLAGEIGTEAFF
TRBV7-8	TRBJ2-5	many	TRBD1	TGTGCCAGCAGCTCGGACAGGGGCTGGAGGGAGACCCAGTACTTC	CASSSDRGWRETQYF
TRBV6-2/TRBV6-3	TRBJ2-3	few	.	TGTGCCAGCAGTTACCGGGCCGGACAGCCCACAGATACGCAGTATTTT	CASSYRAGQPTDTQYF
TRBV7-2	TRBJ1-2	.	.	TGTGCCACCAGCTTCGACGCGGGACCTATCTATGGCTACACCTTC	CATSFDAGPIYGYTF
TRBV28	TRBJ1-1	few	.	TGTGCCAGCAGTCCCGGGGGGACAACTGGGCAGGGGACTGAAGCTTTCTTT	CASSPGGTTGQGTEAFF
TRBV12-3/TRBV12-4	TRBJ1-2	.	.	TGTGCCAGCAGTTTCACGTCAAGGGGCCGGGATGGCTACACCTTC	CASSFTSRGRDGYTF
TRBV28	TRBJ2-7	.	.	TGTGCCAGCAGTTTCTCGTCTAGCAGGGCCTACGAGCAGTACTTC	CASSFSSSRAYEQYF
TRBV6-1	TRBJ2-1	many	.	TGTGCCAGCTGCCCCCGGGACGGCTCCTACAATGAGCAGTTCTTC	CASCPRDGSYNEQFF
TRBV7-9	TRBJ2-1	few	TRBD2	TGTGCCAGCAGCTTAGAGGTAGCGGGGGTCTACAATGAGCAGTTCTTC	CASSLEVAGVYNEQFF
TRBV7-2	TRBJ1-1	few	.	TGTGCCAGCAGCTTGGACACAGCATTGAACACTGAAGCTTTCTTT	CASSLDTALNTEAFF
TRBV15	TRBJ2-5	many	.	TGTGCCACCAGAGGTCTGGGACGCCAAGAGACCCAGTACTTC	CATRGLGRQETQYF
TRBV19	TRBJ2-7	.	.	TGTGCCAGTAGTTATGGAGACCCAACCTACGAGCAGTACTTC	CASSYGDPTYEQYF
TRBV27	TRBJ1-2	many	TRBD1	TGTGCCAGCGGCATAGCGAGGGGGACAGGGTCCTATGGCTACACCTTC	CASGIARGTGSYGYTF
TRBV20-1	TRBJ2-4	.	TRBD2	TGCAGGGCTAGAGTTGTAGGACTAGCGGGCCCATTCGACGAGCGGTACTTC	CRARVVGLAGPFDERYF
TRBV5-1	TRBJ2-5	many	TRBD2	TGCGCCAGCGGCCGCAGGAGCGGGGGAACTGAGACCCAGTACTTC	CASGRRSGGTETQYF
TRBV15	TRBJ2-7	many	.	TGTGCCACCAGCAGAGATCGGGGAGTACACGAGCAGTACTTC	CATSRDRGVHEQYF